This T cell receptor (beta chain) was sequenced for a study of T cell clonotyping in hematopoietic cell transplantation. Trimming stripped 6 bases from V and 5 bases from J, with 16 bases between. Germline CDR1 is MDHEN and CDR2 is SYDVKM. The length of the CDR3 is 14 residues. Overall study findings and caveats: Few recipient clonotypes overlapped donors; over 95% were de novo at given depth.

Profiled with immunoSEQ multiplex PCR; TCRdb holds only in-frame clones, not every one. The table includes approximately 44,000 clones, 82% detected once. Comments on this clone: Its antigen is unidentified.

Regarding time point: recipient sample about 28 days before transplant, after cytoreduction. The rearrangement joins TRBV28 to TRBJ1-2; D is possibly TRBD1 (6 bases). The sequence derives from a man aged 55 to 70 with myelodysplastic syndrome. Some clones in this sample may be carry-over from other donors' samples. The specimen comprised peripheral blood mononuclear cells, sampled before stem cell transplant. The CDR3 region is CASSYVQGGYGYTF. The DNA of the CDR3 is TGTGCCAGCAGCTACGTACAGGGCGGGTATGGCTACACCTTC.